The 8 T cell receptor beta chains listed next were all sequenced from one sample in a study of cytomegalovirus exposure and HLA in healthy donors. Here immunoSEQ multiplex PCR was the method, and the copy in TCRdb shows in-frame clones only, minus some. The sample records approximately 300,000 clones, roughly 88% being singletons. The sequenced sample consisted of PBMCs. These receptors were taken from a woman aged 18-29 years in good health and CMV-seronegative.

The chain links TRBV9 to TRBJ1-4, with TRBD1 matching 8 bases. Unmatched junction bases numbered 6, after V lost 3 bases and J lost 8 bases. The CDR3 has 14 residues. Germline loops: CDR1 SGDLS, CDR2 YYNGEE. CDR3 amino acids: CASSGGQVMEKLFF. The CDR3 region has the DNA TGTGCCAGCAGCGGGGGACAGGTTATGGAAAAACTGTTTTTT. The whole variable domain, remainder taken from reference TRBV9 and TRBJ1-4, is DSGVTQTPKHLITATGQRVTLRCSPRSGDLSVYWYQQSLDQGLQFLIQYYNGEERAKGNILERFSAQQFPDLHSELNLSSLELGDSALYFCASSGGQVMEKLFFGSGTQLSVL.

The chain employs TRBV5-4 and TRBJ2-7; 7 bases line up with TRBD2. After removal of 1 base from V and 6 bases from J, the junction contained 4 bases not matched to a gene. In germline, CDR1 is SGHNT, CDR2 YYREEE (reference sequence). The CDR3 has 13 amino acids. In DNA, the CDR3 is TGTGCCAGCAGCTTGAGGGGAGGGCTCGAGCAGTACTTC. Its protein is CASSLRGGLEQYF.

The chain couples TRBV7-9 to TRBJ1-2, with D perhaps TRBD1 (6 bases). This CDR3 region has 14 residues. With 2 bases removed from V and 7 bases from J, the gap between germline ends came to 14 bases. Germline lookup yields CDR1 SEHNR and CDR2 FQNEAQ (reference sequence). The CDR3 here is CASSLLAGVGGYTF. In DNA, the CDR3 is TGTGCCAGCAGCTTACTTGCAGGGGTGGGTGGCTACACCTTC.

This clone was counted only a few times. The chain carries TRBV7-3 and TRBJ2-7; 8 bases fit TRBD2. The V gene end was trimmed by 2 bases and the J gene end by 5 bases; junction bases not matched to a gene: 5. This CDR3 has 14 amino acids. CDR1 SGHTA and CDR2 FQGTGA come from the germline V gene. The CDR3 spells CASSLLGRADEQYF. The CDR3 coding sequence is TGTGCCAGCAGCTTACTCGGGAGGGCCGACGAGCAGTACTTC.

The CDR3 nucleotides read TGTGCCAGCATCCGACTAGCGGGAGACCCCTACGAGCAGTACTTC. Translation: CASIRLAGDPYEQYF. The rearrangement joins TRBV6-1 to TRBJ2-7; TRBD2 aligns across 12 bases. The CDR3 runs 15 residues. Trimming took 7 bases from V and 2 from J; bases not matched to a gene: 6. Germline V gives CDR1 MNHNS, CDR2 SASEGT.

This chain uses TRBV15 with TRBJ1-2; TRBD1 agrees at 9 bases. The CDR3 is 15 amino acids. CDR1 and CDR2 (germline): LNHNV, YYDKDF (reference sequence). J gave up 7 bases and V 1 base, and 7 bases lay outside the gene matches. The CDR3 sequence is CATSRGQGEAAGYTF. As DNA, the CDR3 is TGTGCCACCAGCAGAGGACAGGGGGAGGCGGCTGGCTACACCTTC.

This chain uses TRBV11-1 with TRBJ2-1; 13 nucleotides match TRBD2. Germline V gene sequence: CDR1 SGHAT, CDR2 FQDESV (reference sequence). The CDR3 spans 15 residues. Germline trimming cut 5 bases from V and 5 bases from J; bases unmatched to any gene: 3. The DNA for the CDR3 is TGTGCCAGCAGCCCACTAGCGGGAGGGCACAATGAGCAGTTCTTC. This gives the protein CASSPLAGGHNEQFF.

V gene TRBV30 combines with J gene TRBJ2-2; D is undetermined. The CDR3 is made up of 14 amino acids. V was pared by 2 bases and J by 4 bases, with 11 bases between. CDR1 and CDR2 from the germline V gene are GTSNPN and SVGIG (reference sequence). The CDR3 DNA sequence: TGTGCCTGGAGTCGTGGCCTCTTCACCGGGGAGCTGTTTTTT. The encoded protein is CAWSRGLFTGELFF.